This TCR beta chain was obtained from a study of identical twins. The study's findings and limits: Twin pairs' shared out-of-frame alpha sequences were enriched in low generation probability.

Unique molecular identifiers were present on cDNA, and template switching added a universal primer site. One entry per CDR3 protein results from TCRdb running MiXCR on the 5' RACE reads. The data show a few hundred thousand distinct CDR3 sequences, roughly an eighth seen once. Note on this clonotype: Its antigen is undetermined.

These same data were also listed under a study on yellow fever vaccine responses in identical twins.

Sequencing was carried out using memory (CD45RO+) T cells sorted from blood. This sequence was found in a woman between 18 and 30 years old in good health.

CDR3 sequence: CASSSYSDSPYEQYF. The DNA of the CDR3 is TGTGCCAGCAGTTCCTACTCCGACAGTCCCTACGAGCAGTACTTC. The chain links TRBV27 to TRBJ2-7, with a possible D match to TRBD1 (5 bases). The CDR3 covers 15 residues. Trimming pared 4 bases from V and 2 bases from J, leaving 15 bases between. Germline-derived CDR1 and CDR2 are MNHEY and SMNVEV (reference sequence).